Listed here are 26 T cell receptor beta chains from one sample, sequenced in a study of CD8+ T cells in alopecia areata. Once RNA had been extracted, it was reverse transcribed into cDNA to act as the sequencing template. Sequencing used immunoSEQ multiplex PCR; TCRdb keeps in-frame clones, though not all of them. The table records 120,000 or so clones, around 48% of them present only once. The sequencing input was NKG2D-low CD8+ T cells sorted from blood. The source of these receptors is a human donor with alopecia areata.

The genes are TRBV28 and TRBJ2-5; the D is unclear. Germline CDR1 reads MDHEN; CDR2 reads SYDVKM. Trimming took off 6 bases at V and 4 bases at J, with 6 bases between the two ends. This CDR3 contains 11 residues. DNA of the CDR3: TGTGCCAGCAGATCCGGAGAGACCCAGTACTTC. Residues: CASRSGETQYF.

V is TRBV5-1 and J is TRBJ2-7; 11 bases are a match to TRBD2. V was pared by 1 base and J by 7 bases, with 7 bases of the junction left unmatched. This CDR3 has 15 amino acids. The germline V gene encodes CDR1 SGHRS and CDR2 YFSETQ. CDR3 nucleotides: TGCGCCAGCAGCTTGAATGTAGCGGGAGGGCAGGAGCAGTACTTC. It encodes CASSLNVAGGQEQYF.

Only one count was recorded for this clone. The V gene is TRBV15, the J gene TRBJ2-5; D ambiguous. The CDR3 is made up of 15 amino acids. The germline CDR1 and CDR2 sequences are LNHNV and YYDKDF (reference sequence). V lost 0 bases to trimming and J lost 1 base, with 9 bases between them. The CDR3 DNA follows: TGTGCCACCAGCAGAGATTTGGCGGCCCAAGAGACCCAGTACTTC. It is translated as CATSRDLAAQETQYF.

The V gene is TRBV27, the J gene TRBJ2-1, with no clear D. This CDR3 spans 13 amino acids. Germline CDR1 is MNHEY and CDR2 is SMNVEV (reference sequence). V was shortened by 4 bases and J by 1 base, with 5 bases between the two germline ends. The CDR3: CASSSLSYNEQFF. CDR3 in DNA: TGTGCCAGCAGTTCCTTATCCTACAATGAGCAGTTCTTC.

This clone came up a few times. The V call is TRBV27, the J call TRBJ2-5, with D perhaps matching TRBD1 or TRBD2 (5 bases each). The CDR3 totals 13 residues. Germline V CDR1 and CDR2: MNHEY, SMNVEV (reference sequence). V was clipped by 4 bases and J by 5 bases, with 11 bases between them. CDR3 loop: CASSYIGEETQYF. The CDR3 DNA follows: TGTGCCAGCAGTTATATAGGGGAGGAGACCCAGTACTTC.

The V and J genes are TRBV14 and TRBJ2-7; TRBD1 might be the D (6 bases). Germline CDR1 and CDR2: SGHDN and FVKESK. V lost 6 bases to trimming and J lost 3 bases, with 15 bases between them. The length of the CDR3 is 14 residues. The CDR3 here is CASSPLGQSYEQYF. The CDR3 region has the DNA TGTGCCAGCAGTCCCCTCGGACAGAGCTACGAGCAGTACTTC. The whole variable domain, remainder taken from reference TRBV14 and TRBJ2-7, is EAGVTQFPSHSVIEKGQTVTLRCDPISGHDNLYWYRRVMGKEIKFLLHFVKESKQDESGMPNNRFLAERTGGTYSTLKVQPAELEDSGVYFCASSPLGQSYEQYFGPGTRLTVT.

The CDR3 DNA sequence: TGTGCCAGTAGCTACGGACCTATCTACGAGCAGTACTTC. This translates into CASSYGPIYEQYF. This chain uses TRBV19 with TRBJ2-7; D unclear. The CDR3 totals 13 residues. The V end lost 6 bases, the J end lost 3 bases, and 12 bases lay between the germline ends. Germline values: CDR1 LNHDA, CDR2 SQIVND (reference sequence).

This rearrangement joins TRBV28 to TRBJ2-7, with TRBD2 matching over 9 bases. The CDR3 is 14 amino acids. Germline CDR1 reads MDHEN; CDR2 reads SYDVKM. The V gene end was trimmed by 6 bases and the J gene end by 5 bases; junction bases not matched to a gene: 8. For the CDR3, the DNA is TGTGCCAGCAGCAGGCTAGCGGGAAGGGACGAGCAGTACTTC. This encodes CASSRLAGRDEQYF.

J is TRBJ2-1 and V is TRBV4-1; 8 bases agree with TRBD2. This CDR3 is built from 16 residues. Germline assignment: CDR1 MGHRA and CDR2 YSYEKL. Trimming cost V 4 bases and J 8 bases; bases outside gene matches: 13. DNA of the CDR3: TGCGCCAGCAGCCCCAGGGCCGCGGGAGGTGTCGATGAGCAGTTCTTC. Protein sequence: CASSPRAAGGVDEQFF.

The chain has TRBV5-1 and TRBJ2-5, with TRBD2 identical over 7 bases. The V and J ends lost 4 bases and 5 bases, in that order; junction bases with no gene match: 11. The V gene's germline CDR1 is SGHRS and CDR2 YFSETQ. The length of the CDR3 is 15 residues. In nucleotides, the CDR3 is TGCGCCAGCAGCCCCCTTGGGGGGGATAGTGAGACCCAGTACTTC. Amino acid sequence: CASSPLGGDSETQYF.

The rearrangement uses TRBV29-1 and TRBJ2-7; D is undetermined. The CDR3 runs to 13 residues. Trimming took 3 bases from V and 0 from J, leaving 9 bases between them. Per the germline V gene, CDR1 is SQVTM and CDR2 is ANQGSEA. The DNA for the CDR3 is TGCAGCGTTGATGATGAAAGCTCCTACGAGCAGTACTTC. Protein product: CSVDDESSYEQYF.

This rearrangement joins TRBV29-1 to TRBJ2-1, with a tentative D call TRBD2 (6 bases). The germline gives CDR1 SQVTM, CDR2 ANQGSEA. Trimming cost V 2 bases and J 7 bases, with 18 bases left between them. The CDR3 is 15 amino acids. The CDR3 DNA reads as TGCAGCGTTGAATTGGTCGGGGGTGGTCGGAATGAGCAGTTCTTC. It specifies CSVELVGGGRNEQFF.

This chain links TRBV7-9 with TRBJ2-5; D is ambiguous. Germline assignment: CDR1 SEHNR and CDR2 FQNEAQ (reference sequence). The V end lost 5 bases, the J end lost 5 bases, and 15 bases lay between the germline ends. The CDR3 extends over 14 amino acids. CDR3 region: CASSPPADWETQYF. In nucleotides, the CDR3 is TGTGCCAGCAGCCCACCAGCCGACTGGGAGACCCAGTACTTC.

This clone was counted a few times. At one end, the junction sequence differs from germline, possibly due to a read error. This sample includes further DNA sequences coding for the same CDR3. In DNA form, the CDR3 reads TGCAGCGTCGAAGGGGAAGACTATGGCTACACCTTC. This encodes CSVEGEDYGYTF. The V call is TRBV29-1, the J call TRBJ1-2; D is possibly TRBD1 (5 bases). The CDR3 has 12 residues. Germline V gene sequence: CDR1 SQVTM, CDR2 ANQGSEA.

The V gene is TRBV29-1, the J gene TRBJ2-7; 7 nucleotides agree with TRBD1. Germline CDR1 SQVTM, CDR2 ANQGSEA. The CDR3 runs to 11 residues. The V and J ends lost 7 bases and 2 bases, in that order; junction bases with no gene match: 2. The CDR3 nucleotides are TGCAGCGCGACAGGGACCTACGAGCAGTACTTC. It translates to CSATGTYEQYF.

The chain joins TRBV7-8 to TRBJ1-6, with TRBD1 identical over 10 bases. Germline CDR1 reads SGHVS; CDR2 reads FQNEAQ. The ends lost 3 bases at V and 16 bases at J; junction bases unmatched: 27. The CDR3 sequence is 20 residues long. CDR3 protein: CASSFKTGTGEGVLGPKLHF. CDR3 DNA sequence: TGTGCCAGCAGCTTCAAAACCGGGACAGGGGAAGGTGTACTGGGACCTAAACTCCACTTT.

This clone has only a few counts. This sequence joins TRBV7-2 and TRBJ2-3; TRBD2 matches at 7 bases. Germline CDR1 is SGHTA and CDR2 is FQGNSA. V trimming: 1 base; J trimming: 4 bases; junction bases outside the gene matches: 8. CDR3 length: 16 residues. The CDR3 loop is CASSLDGGRAPDTQYF. As DNA, the CDR3 is TGTGCCAGCAGCTTAGATGGGGGGAGGGCCCCAGATACGCAGTATTTT.

The rearrangement joins TRBV5-1 to TRBJ2-2; D gene unclear. This CDR3 has 13 residues. The V gene lost 1 base and the J gene lost 6 bases, with 7 bases spanning the gap. Per the germline V gene, CDR1 is SGHRS and CDR2 is YFSETQ. The CDR3 DNA reads TGCGCCAGCAGCTTGCGGGTTCCCGGGGAGCTGTTTTTT. It encodes CASSLRVPGELFF.

As regards this clone: Other DNA sequences from this sample encode an identical CDR3 as well. The chain links TRBV4-1 to TRBJ2-5; D unresolved. In germline, CDR1 is MGHRA, CDR2 YSYEKL. This CDR3 has 13 amino acids. Trimming shortened V by 1 base and J by 5 bases, and 8 bases separated the two germline ends. In DNA form, the CDR3 reads TGCGCCAGCAGCCAAGTGGGAAAGGAGACCCAGTACTTC. Its translation: CASSQVGKETQYF.

The chain uses TRBV28 and TRBJ1-5; D remains unclear. Per germline, CDR1 MDHEN and CDR2 SYDVKM. V was trimmed by 5 bases and J by 8 bases, leaving 7 bases between them. The CDR3 extends over 11 amino acids. CDR3 loop: CASSGVEPQHF. CDR3 in DNA: TGTGCCAGCAGTGGTGTGGAGCCCCAGCATTTT.

The J gene is TRBJ2-7, the V gene TRBV4-1, with 8 bases lining up with TRBD1. Germline V gives CDR1 MGHRA, CDR2 YSYEKL. The CDR3 is 15 amino acids. V dropped 1 base and J dropped 5; count of bases not matched to a gene: 7. CDR3 sequence reads: CASSQAATGANEQYF. In DNA form, the CDR3 reads TGCGCCAGCAGCCAAGCAGCGACAGGGGCGAACGAGCAGTACTTC.

This chain uses TRBV12-5 with TRBJ2-1, with D uncertain. The CDR3 spans 14 residues. V gave up 9 bases and J gave up 0 bases, with 12 bases separating them. CDR1 and CDR2 (germline): LGHNT, FRNRAP. The CDR3 sequence is CASSPGSSYNEQFF. DNA for the CDR3: TGTGCTAGCTCGCCGGGTAGCTCCTACAATGAGCAGTTCTTC.

Remarks on this clone: The same CDR3 is also encoded by other DNA sequences in this sample. CDR3 residues: CSVEGDLYEQYF. The DNA of the CDR3 is TGCAGCGTTGAGGGGGACCTCTACGAGCAGTACTTC. The V gene is TRBV29-1, the J gene TRBJ2-7; D tentatively reads TRBD1 or TRBD2 (5 bases each). The CDR3 runs to 12 residues. Germline V gene lookup returns CDR1 SQVTM and CDR2 ANQGSEA. Trimming stripped 3 bases from V and 3 bases from J, with 9 bases between.

The chain is built from TRBV30 and TRBJ2-7; D is ambiguous. The germline V and J ends were trimmed by 1 base and 0 bases, with 7 bases remaining between them. This CDR3 region has 13 residues. CDR1 and CDR2 (germline): GTSNPN, SVGIG (reference sequence). CDR3 in DNA: TGTGCCTGGAGTGCGGTGAGCTCCTACGAGCAGTACTTC. Amino acid sequence: CAWSAVSSYEQYF.

The chain recombines TRBV29-1 with TRBJ2-7, with D uncertain. This CDR3 is 12 amino acids long. In germline, CDR1 is SQVTM, CDR2 ANQGSEA. Trimming removed 0 bases from V and 4 bases from J, with 7 bases in between. Written as DNA, the CDR3 is TGCAGCGTTGAAGATGGCGGATACGAGCAGTACTTC. Encoded protein: CSVEDGGYEQYF.

This chain joins TRBV7-9 and TRBJ2-7; TRBD1 agrees at 12 bases. Looked up from germline, CDR1 is SEHNR and CDR2 is FQNEAQ (reference sequence). V trimming: 4 bases; J trimming: 5 bases; junction bases outside the gene matches: 6. This CDR3 contains 15 residues. Here the CDR3 DNA reads TGTGCCAGCAGCTCCCGGGACAGGGGGCATGACGAGCAGTACTTC. This translates into CASSSRDRGHDEQYF.